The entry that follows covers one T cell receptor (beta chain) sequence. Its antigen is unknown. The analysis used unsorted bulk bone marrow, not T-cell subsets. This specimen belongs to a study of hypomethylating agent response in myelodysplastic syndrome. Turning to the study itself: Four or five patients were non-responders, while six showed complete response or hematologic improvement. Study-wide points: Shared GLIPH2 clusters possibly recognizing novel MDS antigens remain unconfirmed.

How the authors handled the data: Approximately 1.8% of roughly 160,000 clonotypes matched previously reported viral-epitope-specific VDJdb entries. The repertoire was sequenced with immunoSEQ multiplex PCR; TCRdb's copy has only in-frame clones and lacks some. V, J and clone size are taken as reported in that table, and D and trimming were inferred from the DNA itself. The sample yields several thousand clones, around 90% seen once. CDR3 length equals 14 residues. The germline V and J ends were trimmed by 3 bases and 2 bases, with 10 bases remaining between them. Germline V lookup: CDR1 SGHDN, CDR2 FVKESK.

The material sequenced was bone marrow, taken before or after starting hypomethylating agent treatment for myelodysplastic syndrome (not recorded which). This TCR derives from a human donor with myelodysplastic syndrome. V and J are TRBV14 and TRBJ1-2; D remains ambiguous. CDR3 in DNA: TGTGCCAGCAGCCAGACGGGGAGAAACTATGGCTACACCTTC. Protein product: CASSQTGRNYGYTF.